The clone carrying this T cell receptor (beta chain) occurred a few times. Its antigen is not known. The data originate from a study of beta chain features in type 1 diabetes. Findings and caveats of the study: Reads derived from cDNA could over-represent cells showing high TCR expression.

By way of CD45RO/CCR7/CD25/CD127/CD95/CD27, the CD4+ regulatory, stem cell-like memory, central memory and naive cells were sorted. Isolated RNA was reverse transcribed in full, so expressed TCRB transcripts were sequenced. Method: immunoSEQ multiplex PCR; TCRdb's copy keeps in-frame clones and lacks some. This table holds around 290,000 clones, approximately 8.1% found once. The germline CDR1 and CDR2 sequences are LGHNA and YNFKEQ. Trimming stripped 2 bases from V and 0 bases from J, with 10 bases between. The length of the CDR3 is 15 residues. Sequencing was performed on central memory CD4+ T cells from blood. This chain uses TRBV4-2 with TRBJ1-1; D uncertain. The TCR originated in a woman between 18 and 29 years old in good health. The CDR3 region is CASSQSPQMNTEAFF. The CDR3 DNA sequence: TGTGCCAGCAGCCAAAGTCCCCAGATGAACACTGAAGCTTTCTTT.